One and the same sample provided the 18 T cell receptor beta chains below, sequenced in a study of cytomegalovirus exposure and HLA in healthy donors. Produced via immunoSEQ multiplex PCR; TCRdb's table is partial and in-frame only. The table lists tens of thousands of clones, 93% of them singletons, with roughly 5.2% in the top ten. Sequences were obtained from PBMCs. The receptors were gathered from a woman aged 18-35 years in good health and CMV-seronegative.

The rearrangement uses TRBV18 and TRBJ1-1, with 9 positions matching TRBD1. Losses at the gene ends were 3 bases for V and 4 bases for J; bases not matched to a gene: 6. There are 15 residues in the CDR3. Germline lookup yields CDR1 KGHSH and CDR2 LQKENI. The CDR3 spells CASSPLGDRVTEAFF. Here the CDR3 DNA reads TGTGCCAGCTCACCGCTGGGGGACAGGGTCACTGAAGCTTTCTTT.

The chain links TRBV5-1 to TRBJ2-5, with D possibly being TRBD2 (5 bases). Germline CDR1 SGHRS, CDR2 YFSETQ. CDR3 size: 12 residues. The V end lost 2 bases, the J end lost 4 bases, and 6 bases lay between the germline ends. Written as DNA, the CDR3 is TGCGCCAGCAGCTTAGGACTAGAGACCCAGTACTTC. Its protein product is CASSLGLETQYF.

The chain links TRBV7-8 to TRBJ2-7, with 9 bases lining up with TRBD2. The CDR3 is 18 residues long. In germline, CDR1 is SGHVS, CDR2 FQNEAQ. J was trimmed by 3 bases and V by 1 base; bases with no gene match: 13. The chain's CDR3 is CASSLGRLAGSMIYEQYV. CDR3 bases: TGTGCCAGCAGCTTAGGGAGGCTAGCGGGAAGTATGATCTACGAGCAGTACGTC.

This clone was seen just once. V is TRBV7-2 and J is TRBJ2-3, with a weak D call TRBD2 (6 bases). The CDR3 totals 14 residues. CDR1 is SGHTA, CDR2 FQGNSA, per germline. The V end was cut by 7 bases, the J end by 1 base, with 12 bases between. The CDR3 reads CASIFRGGTDTQYF. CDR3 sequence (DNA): TGTGCCAGCATCTTTCGCGGGGGCACAGATACGCAGTATTTT.

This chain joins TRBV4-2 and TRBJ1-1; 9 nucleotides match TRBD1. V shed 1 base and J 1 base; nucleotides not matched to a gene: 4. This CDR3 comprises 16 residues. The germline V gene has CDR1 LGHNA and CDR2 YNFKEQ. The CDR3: CASSQAGTGTNTEAFF. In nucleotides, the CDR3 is TGTGCCAGCAGCCAAGCCGGGACAGGGACGAACACTGAAGCTTTCTTT.

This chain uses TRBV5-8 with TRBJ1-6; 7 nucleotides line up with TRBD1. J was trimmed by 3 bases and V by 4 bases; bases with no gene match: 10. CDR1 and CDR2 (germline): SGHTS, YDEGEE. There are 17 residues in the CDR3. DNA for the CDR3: TGTGCCAGCAGCGTACTTTTCCGGGACAGCTATAATTCACCCCTCCACTTT. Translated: CASSVLFRDSYNSPLHF.

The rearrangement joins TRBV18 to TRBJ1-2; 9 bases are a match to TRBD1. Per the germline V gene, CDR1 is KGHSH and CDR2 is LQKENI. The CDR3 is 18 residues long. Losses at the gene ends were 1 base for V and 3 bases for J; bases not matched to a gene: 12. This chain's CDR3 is CASSPRITGTGFHYGYTF. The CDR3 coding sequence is TGTGCCAGCTCACCACGGATAACCGGGACAGGGTTTCACTATGGCTACACCTTC.

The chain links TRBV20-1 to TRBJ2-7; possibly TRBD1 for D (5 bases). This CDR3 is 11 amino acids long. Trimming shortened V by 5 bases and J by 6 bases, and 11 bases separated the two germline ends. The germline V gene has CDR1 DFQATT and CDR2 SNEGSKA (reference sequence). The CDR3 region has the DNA TGCAGTGCTGGCAACCAGGGCGAGCAGTACGTC. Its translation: CSAGNQGEQYV.

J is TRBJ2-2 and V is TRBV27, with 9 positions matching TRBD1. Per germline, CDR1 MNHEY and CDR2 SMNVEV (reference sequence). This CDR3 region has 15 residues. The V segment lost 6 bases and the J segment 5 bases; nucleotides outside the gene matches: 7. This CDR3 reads CASSFKGQGTGELFF. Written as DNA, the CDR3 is TGTGCCAGCAGCTTCAAGGGACAGGGAACCGGGGAGCTGTTTTTT.

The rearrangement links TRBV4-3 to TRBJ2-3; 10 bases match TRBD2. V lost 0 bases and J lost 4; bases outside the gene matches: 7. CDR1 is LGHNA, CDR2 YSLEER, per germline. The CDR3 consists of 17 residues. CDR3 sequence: CASSQEIPSGRADTQYF. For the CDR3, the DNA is TGCGCCAGCAGCCAAGAAATTCCTAGCGGGAGAGCAGATACGCAGTATTTT.

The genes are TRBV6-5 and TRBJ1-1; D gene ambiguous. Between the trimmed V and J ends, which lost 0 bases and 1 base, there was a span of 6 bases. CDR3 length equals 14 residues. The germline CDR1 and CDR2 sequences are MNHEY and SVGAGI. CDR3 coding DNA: TGTGCCAGCAGTTACTCGCAGGAGAACACTGAAGCTTTCTTT. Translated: CASSYSQENTEAFF.

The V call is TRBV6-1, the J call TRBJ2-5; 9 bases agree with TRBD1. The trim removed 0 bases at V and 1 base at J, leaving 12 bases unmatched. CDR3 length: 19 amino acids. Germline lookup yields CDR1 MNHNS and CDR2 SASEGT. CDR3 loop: CASSEAFFWGQGSQETQYF. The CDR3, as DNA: TGTGCCAGCAGTGAAGCTTTTTTTTGGGGACAGGGTTCCCAAGAGACCCAGTACTTC.

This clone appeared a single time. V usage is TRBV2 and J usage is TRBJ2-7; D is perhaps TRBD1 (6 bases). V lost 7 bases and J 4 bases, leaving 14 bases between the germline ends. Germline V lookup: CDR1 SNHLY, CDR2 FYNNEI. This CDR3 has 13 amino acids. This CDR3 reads CASNRDTDYEQYF. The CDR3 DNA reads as TGTGCCAGCAACCGGGACACTGATTACGAGCAGTACTTC. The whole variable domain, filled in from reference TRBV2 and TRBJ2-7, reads EPEVTQTPSHQVTQMGQEVILRCVPISNHLYFYWYRQILGQKVEFLVSFYNNEISEKSEIFDDQFSVERPDGSNFTLKIRSTKLEDSAMYFCASNRDTDYEQYFGPGTRLTVT.

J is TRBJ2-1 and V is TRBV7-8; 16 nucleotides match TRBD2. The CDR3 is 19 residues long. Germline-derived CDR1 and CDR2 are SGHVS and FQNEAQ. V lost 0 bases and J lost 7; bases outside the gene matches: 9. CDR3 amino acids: CASSLAWGTSGRARNEQFF. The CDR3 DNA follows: TGTGCCAGCAGCTTAGCTTGGGGGACTAGCGGGAGGGCCAGGAATGAGCAGTTCTTC.

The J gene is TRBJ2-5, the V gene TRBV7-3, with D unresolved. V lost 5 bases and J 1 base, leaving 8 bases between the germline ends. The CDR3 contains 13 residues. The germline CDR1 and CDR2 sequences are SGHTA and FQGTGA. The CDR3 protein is CASSHNTQETQYF. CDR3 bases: TGTGCCAGCAGCCATAACACCCAAGAGACCCAGTACTTC.

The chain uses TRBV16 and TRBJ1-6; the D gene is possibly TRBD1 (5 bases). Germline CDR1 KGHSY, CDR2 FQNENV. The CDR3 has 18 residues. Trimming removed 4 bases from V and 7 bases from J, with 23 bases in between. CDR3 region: CASSPTLAGNLQNSPLHF. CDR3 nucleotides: TGTGCCAGCAGCCCGACCCTGGCAGGGAATTTGCAGAATTCACCCCTCCACTTT.

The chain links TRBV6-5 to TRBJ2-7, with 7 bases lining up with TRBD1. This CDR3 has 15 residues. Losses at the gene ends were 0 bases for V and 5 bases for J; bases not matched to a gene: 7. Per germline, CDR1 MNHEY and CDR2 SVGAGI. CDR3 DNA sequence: TGTGCCAGCAGTTACTCGAAAGGGGGCCTGGACGAGCAGTACTTC. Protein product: CASSYSKGGLDEQYF.

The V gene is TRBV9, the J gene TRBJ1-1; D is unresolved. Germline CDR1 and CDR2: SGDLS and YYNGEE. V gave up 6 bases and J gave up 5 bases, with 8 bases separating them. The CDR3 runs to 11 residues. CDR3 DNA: TGTGCCAGCAAGCGTGGGACTGAAGCTTTCTTT. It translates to CASKRGTEAFF.